Following are 23 T cell receptor beta chains from one sample sequenced in a study of blood T cell repertoires in COVID-19. Clones were sequenced by immunoSEQ multiplex PCR, and TCRdb holds only the in-frame ones, with some missing. In the table there are about 150,000 clones, around 79% of which are singletons. Sequenced: peripheral blood. These receptor sequences come from a man older than 75 with acute or convalescent COVID-19.

This clone came up a few times. V and J are TRBV19 and TRBJ1-1; TRBD1 aligns across 11 bases. The germline V gene encodes CDR1 LNHDA and CDR2 SQIVND (reference sequence). CDR3 length: 15 amino acids. The junction had 7 bases not matched to a gene; V was cut back by 5 bases and J by 5 bases. The chain's CDR3 is CASSGTGGLWTEAFF. In DNA, the CDR3 is TGTGCCAGTAGTGGGACAGGGGGTTTGTGGACTGAAGCTTTCTTT.

V gene TRBV12-2 combines with J gene TRBJ2-1; the DNA was not used to check the table's D call, TRBD2. TRBV12-2 is shown as a pseudogene. The CDR3 has 13 residues. Written as DNA, the CDR3 is TGTGCAAACTTGTGCCGCTCCTACAATGAGCAGTTCTTC. This encodes CANLCRSYNEQFF.

The gene calls are TRBV28 and TRBJ2-3, with TRBD2 matching 8 bases. This CDR3 has 16 amino acids. V was clipped by 3 bases and J by 2 bases; unmatched bases: 7. Per the germline V gene, CDR1 is MDHEN and CDR2 is SYDVKM. CDR3 DNA: TGTGCCAGCAGTTTCGGGAGGGGTTGGGTCACAGATACGCAGTATTTT. It yields the protein CASSFGRGWVTDTQYF.

V usage is TRBV18 and J usage is TRBJ1-3; 7 positions match TRBD1. The CDR3 runs to 16 residues. The germline V gene encodes CDR1 KGHSH and CDR2 LQKENI. V lost 3 bases, J lost 0 bases, and 5 bases stayed unmatched. In DNA, the CDR3 is TGTGCCAGCTCACCCGGACAGGCCCTCTCTGGAAACACCATATATTTT. Its translation: CASSPGQALSGNTIYF.

The chain is built from TRBV30 and TRBJ1-2; D is unresolved. This CDR3 is 8 amino acids long. Germline CDR1 GTSNPN, CDR2 SVGIG (reference sequence). V was trimmed by 5 bases and J by 12 bases, leaving 7 bases between them. CDR3 sequence: CAWSYHTF. The CDR3 DNA sequence: TGTGCCTGGTCCTACCACACCTTC.

The rearrangement uses TRBV5-5 and TRBJ2-5; 10 nucleotides line up with TRBD2. Trimming at V came to 4 bases and at J to 5 bases, leaving 14 bases not matched to a gene. From germline, CDR1 is SGHKS and CDR2 YYEKEE (reference sequence). The CDR3 loop spans 17 amino acids. The CDR3 DNA sequence: TGTGCCAGCAGCCCTGGGGCTAGCGGGGGCCTAGTGGAGACCCAGTACTTC. It specifies CASSPGASGGLVETQYF.

This clone was recorded at least ten times. V and J are TRBV2 and TRBJ1-1; 10 nucleotides line up with TRBD1. The V gene's germline CDR1 is SNHLY and CDR2 FYNNEI. The V and J ends lost 4 bases and 0 bases, in that order; junction bases with no gene match: 2. The CDR3 spans 15 residues. The CDR3 nucleotides are TGTGCCAGCAGTGGGGACAGGGGATTGAACACTGAAGCTTTCTTT. Translated: CASSGDRGLNTEAFF.

This chain joins TRBV3-1 (or the pseudogene TRBV3-2) and TRBJ2-1; 8 nucleotides agree with TRBD2. This CDR3 region has 15 residues. CDR1 and CDR2 (germline): LGHDT, YNNKEL (reference sequence). V lost 1 base to trimming and J lost 5 bases; unmatched junction nucleotides: 4. CDR3 in DNA: TGTGCCAGCAGCCAAGTTACCGGGGGGGACAATGAGCAGTTCTTC. Residues: CASSQVTGGDNEQFF.

V gene TRBV28 combines with J gene TRBJ2-5; 8 bases are a match to TRBD1. After removal of 3 bases from V and 5 bases from J, the junction contained 8 bases not matched to a gene. CDR3 length: 15 residues. Germline lookup yields CDR1 MDHEN and CDR2 SYDVKM. The CDR3 sequence: CASSLPTGVLETQYF. The CDR3 DNA is TGTGCCAGCAGTTTGCCGACAGGGGTGTTGGAGACCCAGTACTTC.

The V call is TRBV5-6, the J call TRBJ2-3; TRBD2 agrees at 10 bases. J lost 1 base, V lost 4 bases, and 6 bases had no gene match. This CDR3 comprises 16 residues. From germline, CDR1 is SGHDT and CDR2 YYEEEE. The chain's CDR3 is CASSPLAGERTDTQYF. CDR3 coding DNA: TGTGCCAGCAGCCCGCTAGCGGGGGAGCGCACAGATACGCAGTATTTT.

The rearrangement joins TRBV10-3 to TRBJ1-3, with D possibly TRBD1 on 5 matching bases. The germline V gene encodes CDR1 ENHRY and CDR2 SYGVKD. The CDR3 runs to 13 residues. Trimming took off 6 bases at V and 3 bases at J, with 9 bases between the two ends. CDR3 bases: TGTGCCATCAGCGGAGGGGTTGGAAACACCATATATTTT. Amino acids: CAISGGVGNTIYF.

The sample holds a few counts of this clone. V usage is TRBV7-2 and J usage is TRBJ2-5; the match to TRBD2 covers 8 bases. The CDR3 extends over 17 amino acids. V shed 2 bases, J shed 1 base, and the junction held 9 bases outside the gene matches. The germline gives CDR1 SGHTA, CDR2 FQGNSA. The CDR3 DNA reads TGTGCCAGCAGCTTACGGGGGGGAGATGGAGGCCAAGAGACCCAGTACTTC. Translation gives CASSLRGGDGGQETQYF.

The chain joins TRBV24-1 to TRBJ2-1; TRBD2 matches at 9 bases. From germline, CDR1 is KGHDR and CDR2 SFDVKD. V shed 8 bases and J 4 bases; nucleotides not matched to a gene: 8. This CDR3 is built from 15 residues. CDR3: CATKSASGGYNEQFF. Here the CDR3 DNA reads TGTGCCACCAAATCGGCAAGCGGGGGGTACAATGAGCAGTTCTTC.

The gene calls are TRBV27 and TRBJ1-1; 10 bases are a match to TRBD1. Germline CDR1 MNHEY, CDR2 SMNVEV (reference sequence). The CDR3 extends over 16 amino acids. With 5 bases clipped from V and 6 bases from J, the junction kept 12 bases outside the gene matches. The CDR3 DNA follows: TGTGCCAGCAGTGACTCCGGGACAGGGGTGCGCGCTGAAGCTTTCTTT. Amino acids: CASSDSGTGVRAEAFF.

The V call is TRBV5-1, the J call TRBJ2-3; D gene uncertain. There are 13 residues in the CDR3. CDR1 is SGHRS, CDR2 YFSETQ, per germline. Trimming stripped 5 bases from V and 0 bases from J, with 7 bases between. CDR3 protein: CASRSTSTDTQYF. Here the CDR3 DNA reads TGCGCCAGCAGATCGACTAGCACAGATACGCAGTATTTT.

V is TRBV23-1 and J is TRBJ2-7; TRBD1 matches at 7 bases. TRBV23-1 is placed among ORFs of uncertain function. CDR3 length equals 18 residues. Trimming cost V 0 bases and J 4 bases; bases outside gene matches: 15. This chain's CDR3 is CASSQSKKDRLPPYEQYV. In DNA, the CDR3 is TGCGCCAGCAGTCAATCGAAAAAGGACAGGCTACCTCCTTACGAGCAGTACGTC.

V gene TRBV11-3 combines with J gene TRBJ2-3; tentative D call: TRBD2 (6 bases). The CDR3 runs 15 residues. V lost 4 bases, J lost 1 base, and 12 bases lay in between. Germline V CDR1 and CDR2: SGHNT, YENEEA. The CDR3 loop reads CASSSSQRGTDTQYF. The CDR3 DNA sequence: TGTGCCAGCAGCTCTTCCCAGCGGGGCACAGATACGCAGTATTTT.

The chain uses TRBV28 and TRBJ2-7; 8 bases fit TRBD1. Germline assignment: CDR1 MDHEN and CDR2 SYDVKM. The CDR3 loop spans 17 amino acids. V was pared by 5 bases and J by 4 bases, with 16 bases of the junction left unmatched. The CDR3: CASSPLPGQAAKYEQYV. The CDR3 region has the DNA TGTGCCAGCAGTCCCCTTCCGGGACAGGCAGCAAAGTACGAGCAGTACGTC.

This sequence joins TRBV6-5 and TRBJ1-1; D may be TRBD1 (5 bases). The ends were cut back, 7 bases at V and 4 bases at J, with 13 bases in the middle. Germline CDR1 reads MNHEY; CDR2 reads SVGAGI. The CDR3 is 13 amino acids. The CDR3 loop is CASTDGGSTEAFF. In nucleotides, the CDR3 is TGTGCCAGCACCGACGGGGGATCCACTGAAGCTTTCTTT.

The CDR3 DNA is TGTGCCAGCAGAGGGGCCCATGAAAAACTGTTTTTT. This gives the protein CASRGAHEKLFF. V and J are TRBV2 and TRBJ1-4, with D perhaps matching TRBD1 (5 bases). Germline assignment: CDR1 SNHLY and CDR2 FYNNEI. The CDR3 extends over 12 amino acids. V lost 6 bases to trimming and J lost 6 bases, with 8 bases between them.

CDR3 nucleotides: TGTGCCAGCAGTGAAGCGCGGCTAGGAAACACCATATATTTT. Translation: CASSEARLGNTIYF. V is TRBV6-1 and J is TRBJ1-3; D uncertain. V lost 0 bases, J lost 4 bases, and 7 bases lay in between. CDR3 length equals 14 residues. CDR1 and CDR2 from the germline V gene are MNHNS and SASEGT.

The chain carries TRBV5-5 and TRBJ1-2; 10 bases line up with TRBD1. V lost 2 bases to trimming and J lost 8 bases; unmatched junction nucleotides: 3. The CDR3 contains 13 residues. Germline assignment: CDR1 SGHKS and CDR2 YYEKEE (reference sequence). The CDR3 bases are TGTGCCAGCAGCTTAGACAGGGGGCGAGGCTACACCTTC. Translated, it gives CASSLDRGRGYTF.

This chain uses TRBV6-1 with TRBJ1-5; no reliable D call. Germline V lookup: CDR1 MNHNS, CDR2 SASEGT. V gave up 1 base and J gave up 5 bases, with 12 bases separating them. CDR3 length equals 15 residues. The CDR3 DNA reads TGTGCCAGCAGTGAAGGGGCGAGTACTTATCAGCCCCAGCATTTT. Translating it yields CASSEGASTYQPQHF.